These 23 T cell receptor beta chains originate from one sample sequenced in a study of shared clonotypes between healthy human individuals. Repertoires were generated with immunoSEQ multiplex PCR, while TCRdb's copy carries only in-frame clones and drops some. The table records over 1.4 million clones, 96% of them present only once. Sequencing was performed on naive CD4+ T cells sorted from blood. Subset of the sample: CD45RA+ positively selected. The receptors were sampled from a man younger than 45 in good health.

Written as DNA, the CDR3 is TGTGCCAGCAGCCCGATGACAGCGGGGTTCGGCTACACCTTC. It codes for CASSPMTAGFGYTF. This chain joins TRBV5-4 and TRBJ1-2; a possible D gene is TRBD1 (5 bases). This CDR3 region has 14 residues. V lost 4 bases to trimming and J lost 8 bases, with 18 bases between them. From germline, CDR1 is SGHNT and CDR2 YYREEE (reference sequence).

The chain recombines TRBV7-9 with TRBJ1-1; D is unresolved. V lost 8 bases to trimming and J lost 1 base, with 5 bases between them. The CDR3 is 11 residues long. Germline V gives CDR1 SEHNR, CDR2 FQNEAQ (reference sequence). CDR3 region: CASGRNTEAFF. CDR3 bases: TGTGCCAGCGGGCGGAACACTGAAGCTTTCTTT.

The sample holds one count of this clone. At the DNA level, this CDR3 is encoded by other sequences in the same sample as well. The V gene is TRBV19, the J gene TRBJ1-1; D is unclear. Trimming took 7 bases from V and 5 from J, leaving 8 bases between them. The CDR3 covers 11 residues. Germline CDR1 LNHDA, CDR2 SQIVND (reference sequence). The CDR3 protein is CASNRGTEAFF. CDR3 nucleotides: TGTGCCAGTAACAGAGGGACTGAAGCTTTCTTT.

This clone appeared a single time. The rearrangement joins TRBV7-9 to TRBJ2-2; the D is unclear. Germline V gene lookup returns CDR1 SEHNR and CDR2 FQNEAQ (reference sequence). The CDR3 has 15 residues. V was cut by 3 bases and J by 3 bases, with 11 bases left in between. The CDR3 nucleotides read TGTGCCAGCAGCTTGGAGACTGGGTACACCGGGGAGCTGTTTTTT. Translation: CASSLETGYTGELFF. The full variable domain, in which reference TRBV7-9 and TRBJ2-2 provide the parts outside the CDR3, is DTGVSQNPRHKITKRGQNVTFRCDPISEHNRLYWYRQTLGQGPEFLTYFQNEAQLEKSRLLSDRFSAERPKGSFSTLEIQRTEQGDSAMYLCASSLETGYTGELFFGEGSRLTVL.

This sequence joins TRBV9 and TRBJ2-1; 10 nucleotides align to TRBD1. Losses at the gene ends were 6 bases for V and 8 bases for J; bases not matched to a gene: 11. This CDR3 region has 15 residues. CDR1 is SGDLS, CDR2 YYNGEE, per germline. The CDR3 protein is CASTTTGGAIHEQFF. CDR3 nucleotides: TGTGCCAGCACTACGACAGGGGGCGCGATACATGAGCAGTTCTTC.

CDR3 bases: TGTGCTATCGCCCGGGACATTGGAAACACCATATATTTT. It codes for CAIARDIGNTIYF. V gene TRBV2 combines with J gene TRBJ1-3, with D possibly being TRBD1 (6 bases). Germline CDR1 and CDR2: SNHLY and FYNNEI. The CDR3 length is 13 residues.

The chain links TRBV14 to TRBJ2-5, with 8 bases fitting TRBD2. Germline CDR1 and CDR2: SGHDN and FVKESK. This CDR3 region has 15 residues. Losses at the gene ends were 4 bases for V and 5 bases for J; bases not matched to a gene: 9. The CDR3 sequence: CASSLQASGRETQYF. CDR3 in DNA: TGTGCCAGCAGCCTCCAGGCTAGCGGGCGGGAGACCCAGTACTTC.

This clone was recorded once. The chain is built from TRBV6-4 and TRBJ1-1; maybe TRBD1 (5 bases). V was trimmed by 4 bases and J by 0 bases, leaving 12 bases between them. The CDR3 runs 15 residues. Looked up from germline, CDR1 is MRHNA and CDR2 is SNTAGT. CDR3 in DNA: TGTGCCAGCAGTGTAACTGGGGGGATGAACACTGAAGCTTTCTTT. This sequence encodes CASSVTGGMNTEAFF.

The chain couples TRBV29-1 to TRBJ2-5; D is tentatively TRBD1 or TRBD2 (6 bases each). Germline V lookup: CDR1 SQVTM, CDR2 ANQGSEA. CDR3 length: 11 residues. V lost 8 bases, J lost 9 bases, and 16 bases lay in between. CDR3: CSMSSRGPQYF. Written as DNA, the CDR3 is TGCAGCATGAGTTCCCGGGGGCCCCAGTACTTC.

This chain joins TRBV27 and TRBJ2-4, with 10 bases matching TRBD1. The CDR3 totals 17 residues. J lost 6 bases, V lost 8 bases, and 16 bases had no gene match. Germline V gene lookup returns CDR1 MNHEY and CDR2 SMNVEV (reference sequence). This chain's CDR3 is CASARLLDRGLGNIQYF. The DNA for the CDR3 is TGTGCCAGCGCTCGTCTACTTGACAGGGGGCTTGGAAACATTCAGTACTTC.

The chain joins TRBV4-2 to TRBJ2-3; 10 nucleotides align to TRBD1. Germline V CDR1 and CDR2: LGHNA, YNFKEQ. V lost 1 base and J lost 5; bases outside the gene matches: 3. The CDR3 is 15 amino acids. The CDR3 loop reads CASSQGTGGVDTQYF. The CDR3 nucleotides are TGTGCCAGCAGCCAAGGGACAGGGGGGGTAGATACGCAGTATTTT.

As concerns this clone: Within the sample, other DNA sequences also encode this same CDR3. The V and J genes are TRBV19 and TRBJ1-5; 9 positions match TRBD1. This CDR3 region has 13 residues. Trimming cost V 7 bases and J 4 bases; bases outside gene matches: 2. Germline loops: CDR1 LNHDA, CDR2 SQIVND (reference sequence). Here the CDR3 reads CASIGQGNQPQHF. DNA for the CDR3: TGTGCCAGTATCGGACAGGGGAATCAGCCCCAGCATTTT.

The chain is built from TRBV6-1 and TRBJ2-3; no clear D gene. The V gene lost 7 bases and the J gene lost 4 bases, with 12 bases spanning the gap. This CDR3 has 13 amino acids. CDR1 is MNHNS and CDR2 is SASEGT in the germline V gene. The CDR3 loop is CASMSLWADTQYF. The CDR3 DNA reads TGTGCCAGCATGTCGTTATGGGCAGATACGCAGTATTTT.

The chain has TRBV28 and TRBJ1-3; weak D call: TRBD1 (5 bases). The V end lost 4 bases, the J end lost 0 bases, and 10 bases lay between the germline ends. The CDR3 contains 15 residues. Looked up from germline, CDR1 is MDHEN and CDR2 is SYDVKM. CDR3 amino acids: CASSSRQSSGNTIYF. CDR3 nucleotide sequence: TGTGCCAGCAGTTCAAGACAGAGCTCTGGAAACACCATATATTTT.

This chain connects TRBV29-1 to TRBJ1-4, with 9 bases fitting TRBD1. The CDR3 contains 15 residues. J gave up 2 bases and V 6 bases, and 7 bases lay outside the gene matches. CDR1 and CDR2 from the germline V gene are SQVTM and ANQGSEA. CDR3 DNA sequence: TGCAGCGTGAGGTTGGACAGGGGTACTAATGAAAAACTGTTTTTT. As protein: CSVRLDRGTNEKLFF.

The chain combines TRBV19 with TRBJ2-1; 10 bases match TRBD2. The germline V gene encodes CDR1 LNHDA and CDR2 SQIVND (reference sequence). The CDR3 extends over 15 amino acids. Trimming removed 6 bases from V and 9 bases from J; junction bases left unmatched: 11. CDR3 sequence reads: CASRSSGLAGVEQFF. For the CDR3, the DNA is TGTGCCAGTAGATCAAGCGGCCTAGCGGGAGTTGAGCAGTTCTTC.

A single count supports this clone. The chain joins TRBV6-6 to TRBJ2-2, with no clear D. Germline CDR1 is MNHNY and CDR2 is SVGAGI (reference sequence). The V and J ends lost 11 bases and 3 bases respectively, with 10 bases between them. The CDR3 contains 12 residues. The CDR3 protein is CAGMGHTGELFF. The CDR3 bases are TGTGCCGGCATGGGCCACACCGGGGAGCTGTTTTTT.

V usage is TRBV5-1 and J usage is TRBJ1-2; 11 bases are shared with TRBD1. Germline V gives CDR1 SGHRS, CDR2 YFSETQ. V shed 7 bases, J shed 7 bases, and the junction held 9 bases outside the gene matches. The CDR3 is made up of 14 amino acids. The CDR3 coding sequence is TGCGCCAGCGACGACGGACAGGGGGCGCTTGGCTACACCTTC. This gives the protein CASDDGQGALGYTF.

On this clone: Other DNA sequences of this sample code for an identical CDR3. The chain joins TRBV29-1 to TRBJ1-4; 10 bases match TRBD1. Germline loops: CDR1 SQVTM, CDR2 ANQGSEA. The CDR3 consists of 12 residues. V shed 7 bases and J 8 bases; nucleotides not matched to a gene: 4. The CDR3 loop reads CSGRTGGEKLFF. The CDR3 DNA reads TGCAGCGGTCGGACAGGGGGGGAAAAACTGTTTTTT.

The chain links TRBV28 to TRBJ1-5; possible D gene TRBD1, 5 bases. This CDR3 has 15 amino acids. The V end was cut by 5 bases, the J end by 7 bases, with 18 bases between. The germline CDR1 and CDR2 sequences are MDHEN and SYDVKM. DNA for the CDR3: TGTGCCAGCAGTAGATGGGGCTCGGCGGGACAGCCCCAGCATTTT. Translated, it gives CASSRWGSAGQPQHF.

This clone was detected only once. This chain links TRBV5-1 with TRBJ2-7, with no clear D. Trimming pared 4 bases from V and 2 bases from J, leaving 10 bases between. This CDR3 has 13 residues. Germline values: CDR1 SGHRS, CDR2 YFSETQ. The CDR3 is CASSPSAPYEQYF. In DNA, the CDR3 is TGCGCCAGCAGCCCCTCCGCCCCCTACGAGCAGTACTTC. The full variable domain, in which reference TRBV5-1 and TRBJ2-7 provide the parts outside the CDR3, is KAGVTQTPRYLIKTRGQQVTLSCSPISGHRSVSWYQQTPGQGLQFLFEYFSETQRNKGNFPGRFSGRQFSNSRSEMNVSTLELGDSALYLCASSPSAPYEQYFGPGTRLTVT.

This chain links TRBV2 with TRBJ1-2, with TRBD1 as a possible D gene (6 bases). The CDR3 loop spans 14 amino acids. Trimming left V 7 bases short and J 5 bases short, with 17 bases between. Germline lookup yields CDR1 SNHLY and CDR2 FYNNEI. In DNA, the CDR3 is TGTGCCAGCACTCAGGGGCACACTAGGTATGGCTACACCTTC. Encoded protein: CASTQGHTRYGYTF.

The chain couples TRBV19 to TRBJ2-1; D tentatively reads TRBD1 or TRBD2 (5 bases each). Germline loops: CDR1 LNHDA, CDR2 SQIVND (reference sequence). Deletions cut 4 bases from V and 6 bases from J, with 13 bases between. The CDR3 totals 14 residues. The CDR3 reads CASSTSGTTNEQFF. CDR3 sequence (DNA): TGTGCCAGTAGTACCTCCGGGACCACCAATGAGCAGTTCTTC.